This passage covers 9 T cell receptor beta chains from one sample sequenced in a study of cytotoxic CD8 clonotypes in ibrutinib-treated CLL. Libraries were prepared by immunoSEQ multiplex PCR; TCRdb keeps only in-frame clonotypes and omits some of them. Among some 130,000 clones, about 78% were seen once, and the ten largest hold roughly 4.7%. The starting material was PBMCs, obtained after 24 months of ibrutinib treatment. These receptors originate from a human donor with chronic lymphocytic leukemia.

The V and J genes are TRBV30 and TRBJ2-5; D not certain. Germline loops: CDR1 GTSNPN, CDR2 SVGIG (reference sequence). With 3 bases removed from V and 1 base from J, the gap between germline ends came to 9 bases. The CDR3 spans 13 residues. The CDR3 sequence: CAWSPNPQETQYF. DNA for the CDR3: TGTGCCTGGAGCCCCAACCCCCAAGAGACCCAGTACTTC.

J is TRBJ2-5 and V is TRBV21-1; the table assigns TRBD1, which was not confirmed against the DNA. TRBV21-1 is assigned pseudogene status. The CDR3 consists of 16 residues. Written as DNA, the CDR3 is TGTGCCAGCACCGGACGCTGGGGCTACAGGGTCGAGACCCAGTACTTC. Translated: CASTGRWGYRVETQYF.

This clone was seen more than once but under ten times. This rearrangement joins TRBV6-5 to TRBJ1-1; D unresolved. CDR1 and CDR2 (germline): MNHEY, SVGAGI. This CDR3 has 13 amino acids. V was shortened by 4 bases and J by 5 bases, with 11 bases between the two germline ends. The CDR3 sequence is CASSSHIGTEAFF. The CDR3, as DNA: TGTGCCAGCAGTTCCCACATAGGAACTGAAGCTTTCTTT.

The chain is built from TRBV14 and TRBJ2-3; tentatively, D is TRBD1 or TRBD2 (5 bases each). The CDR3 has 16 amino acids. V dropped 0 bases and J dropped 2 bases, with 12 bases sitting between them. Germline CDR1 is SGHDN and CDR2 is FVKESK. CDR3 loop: CASSQDGARLTDTQYF. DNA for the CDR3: TGTGCCAGCAGCCAAGACGGGGCCCGACTCACAGATACGCAGTATTTT.

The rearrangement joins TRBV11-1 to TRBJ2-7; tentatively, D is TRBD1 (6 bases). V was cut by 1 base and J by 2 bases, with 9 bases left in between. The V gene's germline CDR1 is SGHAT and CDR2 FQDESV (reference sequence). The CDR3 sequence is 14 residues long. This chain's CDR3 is CASSLGWGPYEQYF. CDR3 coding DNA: TGTGCCAGCAGCTTAGGTTGGGGGCCCTACGAGCAGTACTTC. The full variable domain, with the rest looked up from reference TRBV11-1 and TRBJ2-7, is EAEVAQSPRYKITEKSQAVAFWCDPISGHATLYWYRQILGQGPELLVQFQDESVVDDSQLPKDRFSAERLKGVDSTLKIQPAELGDSAMYLCASSLGWGPYEQYFGPGTRLTVT.

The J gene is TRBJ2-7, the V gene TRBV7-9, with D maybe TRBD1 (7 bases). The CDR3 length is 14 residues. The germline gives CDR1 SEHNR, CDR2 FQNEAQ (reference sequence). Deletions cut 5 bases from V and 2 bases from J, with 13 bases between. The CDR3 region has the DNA TGTGCCAGCAGCCAGGGGGGTGAACCCTACGAGCAGTACTTC. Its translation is CASSQGGEPYEQYF.

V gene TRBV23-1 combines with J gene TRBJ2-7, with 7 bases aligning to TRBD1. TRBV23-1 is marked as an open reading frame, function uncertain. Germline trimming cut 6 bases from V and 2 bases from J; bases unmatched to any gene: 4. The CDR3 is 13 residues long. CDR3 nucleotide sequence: TGCGCCAGCAGGTGGGACAGTGCCTACGAGCAGTACTTC. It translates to CASRWDSAYEQYF.

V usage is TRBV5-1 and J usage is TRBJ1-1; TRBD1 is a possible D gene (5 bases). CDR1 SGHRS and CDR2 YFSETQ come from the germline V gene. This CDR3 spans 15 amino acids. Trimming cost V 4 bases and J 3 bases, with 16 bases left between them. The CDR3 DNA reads TGCGCCAGCAGCCCCGGGGCCAGCCCGGACACTGAAGCTTTCTTT. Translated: CASSPGASPDTEAFF.

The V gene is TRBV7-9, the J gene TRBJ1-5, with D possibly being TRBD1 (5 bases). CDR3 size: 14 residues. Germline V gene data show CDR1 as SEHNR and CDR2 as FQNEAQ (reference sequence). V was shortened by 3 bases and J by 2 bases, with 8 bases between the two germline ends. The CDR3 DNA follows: TGTGCCAGCAGCTTCGGGACGGGCAATCAGCCCCAGCATTTT. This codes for CASSFGTGNQPQHF. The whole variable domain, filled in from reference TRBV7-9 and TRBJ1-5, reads DTGVSQNPRHKITKRGQNVTFRCDPISEHNRLYWYRQTLGQGPEFLTYFQNEAQLEKSRLLSDRFSAERPKGSFSTLEIQRTEQGDSAMYLCASSFGTGNQPQHFGDGTRLSIL.